A selection of T cell receptor beta chains follows, all from one sample in a study of cytomegalovirus exposure and HLA in healthy donors. Clones were sequenced by immunoSEQ multiplex PCR, and TCRdb holds only the in-frame ones, with some missing. The sample carries some 210,000 clones, 75% to 90% recorded once. Sequencing was performed on PBMCs. The receptors were gathered from a woman under 30 in good health and CMV-seronegative. Each CDR3 is given with its conserved first and last residue. D genes are given only for firm matches. A row's size may be missing; if present it is once, few, many or a size class.

J gene,V gene,clone size,D gene,CDR3 length,CDR3 protein
TRBJ2-6,TRBV28,NA,TRBD2,16,CASTLAGSSGANVLTF
TRBJ1-1,TRBV29-1,NA,TRBD1,11,CSFYRGIEAFF
TRBJ1-4,TRBV6-6,once,NA,15,CASNLWGQPGEKLFF
TRBJ2-5,TRBV25-1,NA,NA,15,CASSRGNRNQETQYF
TRBJ1-4,TRBV10-3,NA,NA,15,CAISESDTLGGKLFF
TRBJ2-3,TRBV6-1,NA,NA,13,CASSEADTDTQYF
TRBJ2-1,TRBV5-4,NA,NA,16,CASSLLARLDYNEQFF
TRBJ2-7,TRBV27,NA,NA,14,CASSAPDTTYEQYF
TRBJ1-2,TRBV27,few,TRBD1,13,CASSSNRGRGYTF
TRBJ2-3,TRBV27,NA,TRBD2,17,CASSSPRTSGRTDTQYF
TRBJ1-4,TRBV19,NA,NA,16,CASSRAAVATNEKLFF
TRBJ1-4,TRBV28,NA,NA,15,CASSSGGPTNEKLFF
TRBJ2-5,TRBV5-1,NA,NA,14,CASSLRTDQETQYF
TRBJ2-5,TRBV7-3,few,NA,15,CASSLTGEGLETQYF
TRBJ1-1,TRBV4-1,NA,NA,16,CASSQDNPIMNTEAFF
TRBJ2-3,TRBV6-4,NA,NA,14,CASAMEGGADTQYF
TRBJ2-5,TRBV18,once,NA,15,CASSPWAGAQETQYF
TRBJ2-1,TRBV5-1,NA,NA,16,CASSLVTGNFLNEQFF
TRBJ2-7,TRBV27,NA,NA,13,CASSLLDSYEQYF
TRBJ1-2,TRBV28,many,NA,13,CASSLTSLYGYTF
TRBJ2-2,TRBV5-4,few,TRBD2,16,CASSMTSGRADGELFF
TRBJ2-7,TRBV7-9,NA,NA,11,CASSPSYEQYF
TRBJ1-5,TRBV7-8,NA,NA,13,CASSLEMPQPQHF
TRBJ1-5,TRBV13,NA,NA,13,CASSAGSNQPQHF
TRBJ1-1,TRBV10-3,NA,TRBD1,13,CAISEFQGAEAFF
TRBJ2-7,TRBV11-1,NA,NA,15,CASSLWGSSLDEQYF
TRBJ2-1,TRBV10-2,NA,NA,13,CAGLDSSYNEQFF
TRBJ2-7,TRBV2,NA,NA,13,CAGLAPLSYEQYF
TRBJ2-1,TRBV29-1,NA,TRBD1,16,CSVQHPGQGSYNEQFF
TRBJ2-7,TRBV30,few,NA,14,CAWRAGTARGEQYF
TRBJ1-2,TRBV4-1,NA,TRBD1,14,CASSLGQGDYGYTF
TRBJ1-4,TRBV28,NA,NA,15,CASSSPDRTNEKLFF
TRBJ2-7,TRBV29-1,NA,TRBD2,13,CSVRTSGSYEQYF
TRBJ1-1,TRBV30,few,NA,12,CAWGQGPTEAFF
TRBJ1-2,TRBV28,once,TRBD1,13,CASRDGTVGGYTF
TRBJ2-5,TRBV29-1,NA,NA,12,CSVMGARETQYF
TRBJ1-5,TRBV27,NA,NA,15,CASSLSGRKETPQHF
TRBJ2-7,TRBV5-1,NA,NA,15,CASSLAQGGAYEQYF
TRBJ2-7,TRBV15,NA,TRBD1,17,CATSNLFGTGTLYEQYF
TRBJ1-5,TRBV28,NA,NA,13,CASSSDLNQPQHF
TRBJ1-1,TRBV2,few,NA,13,CASSRTEGTEAFF
TRBJ1-2,TRBV30,NA,TRBD1,15,CAWSVFTGQGYGYTF
TRBJ2-3,TRBV10-2,NA,TRBD2,18,CASRLAGTSGRGADTQYF
TRBJ1-5,TRBV6-1,NA,TRBD1,14,CASSTGTGNQPQHF
TRBJ2-1,TRBV29-1,NA,TRBD1,13,CSSRQGVRNEQFF
TRBJ2-7,TRBV9,NA,NA,14,CASSMGAGTYEQYF
TRBJ2-2,TRBV2,NA,NA,14,CASSGGPLSGELFF
TRBJ2-3,TRBV9,NA,NA,15,CASSAQFGASDTQYF
TRBJ2-5,TRBV5-1,NA,NA,13,CASSFMAGETQYF
TRBJ2-3,TRBV27,NA,NA,16,CASSLTSTSPPDTQYF
TRBJ2-3,TRBV5-1,NA,NA,13,CASNPEGTDTQYF
TRBJ1-5,TRBV28,NA,NA,15,CASSFPASWDHPQHF
TRBJ1-5,TRBV28,NA,NA,15,CASSLIQRSNQPQHF
TRBJ2-1,TRBV4-1,NA,NA,14,CASSQARTDNEQFF
TRBJ2-5,TRBV7-7,NA,TRBD2,15,CAIGTSGGLQETQYF
TRBJ2-1,TRBV10-3,NA,NA,14,CAISEGGAGNEQFF
TRBJ1-4,TRBV5-1,NA,NA,15,CASSLAGTPGEKLFF
TRBJ1-5,TRBV2,NA,NA,15,CASRPGDIGNQPQHF
TRBJ2-5,TRBV13,NA,TRBD2,16,CASSRTSGGAGETQYF